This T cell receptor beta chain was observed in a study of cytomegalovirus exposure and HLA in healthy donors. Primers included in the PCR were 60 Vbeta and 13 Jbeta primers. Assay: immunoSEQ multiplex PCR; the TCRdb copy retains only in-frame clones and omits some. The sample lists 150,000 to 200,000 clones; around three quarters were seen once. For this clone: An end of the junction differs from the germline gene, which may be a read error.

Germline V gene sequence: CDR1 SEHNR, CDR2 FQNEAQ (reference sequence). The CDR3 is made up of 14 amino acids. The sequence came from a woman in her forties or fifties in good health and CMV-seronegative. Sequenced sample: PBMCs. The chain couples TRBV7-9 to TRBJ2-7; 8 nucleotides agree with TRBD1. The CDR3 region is CSSSFGQGLYEQYF. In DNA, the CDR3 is TGTTCCAGCAGCTTCGGACAGGGACTCTACGAGCAGTACTTC.